Only one count was recorded for the clone carrying this T cell receptor (beta chain). This sample stems from a study of control samples from healthy donors and cancer patients. Profiling relied on immunoSEQ multiplex PCR, and the TCRdb table lists in-frame clones only, not all of them. The sample yields over 150,000 clones, just under 95% seen once. Between the trimmed V and J ends, which lost 0 bases and 0 bases, there was a span of 9 bases. CDR3 size: 16 residues. CDR1 is MNHEY, CDR2 SVGAGI, per germline. This rearrangement joins TRBV6-5 to TRBJ1-3, with D unresolved. This receptor was obtained from a man aged 40-50 years in good health. Sequencing was performed on blood. CDR3 in amino acids: CASSYSRGNSGNTIYF. CDR3 sequence (DNA): TGTGCCAGCAGTTACTCACGGGGAAACTCTGGAAACACCATATATTTT.